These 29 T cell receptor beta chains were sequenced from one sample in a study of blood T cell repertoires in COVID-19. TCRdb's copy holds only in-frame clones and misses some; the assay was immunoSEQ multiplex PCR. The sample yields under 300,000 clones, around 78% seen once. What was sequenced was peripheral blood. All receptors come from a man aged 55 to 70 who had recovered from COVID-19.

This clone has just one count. In nucleotides, the CDR3 is TGTGCCAGCAGCTTAGTGCAGGGGTCCTATTCACCCCTCCACTTT. It codes for CASSLVQGSYSPLHF. The V gene is TRBV7-8, the J gene TRBJ1-6, with D possibly being TRBD1 (6 bases). CDR1 is SGHVS and CDR2 is FQNEAQ in the germline V gene. The CDR3 covers 15 residues. Trimming shortened V by 1 base and J by 8 bases, and 12 bases separated the two germline ends.

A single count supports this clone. CDR3 sequence (DNA): TGTGCCATCAGTGAGTCGGTTGTGTTAGCTACTTATGAGCAGTTCTTC. Protein: CAISESVVLATYEQFF. The chain recombines TRBV10-3 with TRBJ2-1; the D is unclear. Germline V gene data show CDR1 as ENHRY and CDR2 as SYGVKD. This CDR3 spans 16 amino acids. The V end was cut by 0 bases, the J end by 8 bases, with 17 bases between.

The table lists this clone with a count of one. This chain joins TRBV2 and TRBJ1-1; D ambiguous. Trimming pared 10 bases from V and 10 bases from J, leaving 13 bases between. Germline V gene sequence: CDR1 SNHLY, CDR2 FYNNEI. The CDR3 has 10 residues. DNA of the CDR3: TGTGCCACCTTTCGGGAAGTAGCTTTCTTT. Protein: CATFREVAFF.

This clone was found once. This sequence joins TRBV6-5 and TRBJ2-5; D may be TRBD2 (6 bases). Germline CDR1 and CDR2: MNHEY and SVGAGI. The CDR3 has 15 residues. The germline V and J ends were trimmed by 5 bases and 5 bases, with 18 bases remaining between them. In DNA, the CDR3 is TGTGCCAGCAGTAGGGCTAGCGCCGGCGGGGAGACCCAGTACTTC. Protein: CASSRASAGGETQYF.

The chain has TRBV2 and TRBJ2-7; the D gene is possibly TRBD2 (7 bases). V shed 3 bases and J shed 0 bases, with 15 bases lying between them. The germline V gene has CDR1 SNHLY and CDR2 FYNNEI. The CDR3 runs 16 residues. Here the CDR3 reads CASSERGGHSSYEQYF. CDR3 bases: TGTGCCAGCAGTGAGAGGGGGGGACACAGCTCCTACGAGCAGTACTTC.

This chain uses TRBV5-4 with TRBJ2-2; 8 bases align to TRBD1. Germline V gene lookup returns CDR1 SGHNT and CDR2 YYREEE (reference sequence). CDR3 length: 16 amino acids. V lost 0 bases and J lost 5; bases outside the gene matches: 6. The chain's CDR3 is CASSLAGTGLTGELFF. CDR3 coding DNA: TGTGCCAGCAGCTTGGCGGGGACAGGACTTACCGGGGAGCTGTTTTTT.

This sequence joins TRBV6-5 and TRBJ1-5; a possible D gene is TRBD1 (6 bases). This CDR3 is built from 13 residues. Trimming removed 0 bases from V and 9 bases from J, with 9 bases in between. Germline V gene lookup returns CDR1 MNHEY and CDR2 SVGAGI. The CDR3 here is CASSYSGGSPQHF. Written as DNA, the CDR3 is TGTGCCAGCAGTTACTCAGGGGGTTCGCCCCAGCATTTT.

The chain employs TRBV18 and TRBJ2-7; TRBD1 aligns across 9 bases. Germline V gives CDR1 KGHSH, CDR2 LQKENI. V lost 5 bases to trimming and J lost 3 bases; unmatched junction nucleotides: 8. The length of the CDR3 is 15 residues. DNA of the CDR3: TGTGCCAGCTCAGTCGGGACAGGGAAACTCTACGAGCAGTACTTC. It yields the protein CASSVGTGKLYEQYF.

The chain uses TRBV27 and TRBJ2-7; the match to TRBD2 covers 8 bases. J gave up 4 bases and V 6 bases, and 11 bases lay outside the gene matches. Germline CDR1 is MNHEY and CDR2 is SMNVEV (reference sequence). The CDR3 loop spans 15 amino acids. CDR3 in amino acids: CASRLSGGIKYEQYF. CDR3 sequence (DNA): TGTGCCAGCAGACTATCGGGGGGGATTAAGTACGAGCAGTACTTC.

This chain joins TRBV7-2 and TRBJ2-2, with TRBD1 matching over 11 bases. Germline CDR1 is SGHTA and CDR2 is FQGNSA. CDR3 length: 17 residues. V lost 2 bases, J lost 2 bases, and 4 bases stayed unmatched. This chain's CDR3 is CASSLLGQGGNTGELFF. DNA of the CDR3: TGTGCCAGCAGCTTATTGGGACAGGGGGGAAACACCGGGGAGCTGTTTTTT.

The CDR3 protein is CASSRRGGLDEQFF. CDR3 DNA: TGTGCCAGTAGTAGGCGGGGGGGCCTAGATGAGCAGTTCTTC. The chain has TRBV19 and TRBJ2-1, with 9 bases aligning to TRBD2. CDR1 is LNHDA and CDR2 is SQIVND in the germline V gene (reference sequence). V trimming: 4 bases; J trimming: 8 bases; junction bases outside the gene matches: 6. This CDR3 spans 14 amino acids.

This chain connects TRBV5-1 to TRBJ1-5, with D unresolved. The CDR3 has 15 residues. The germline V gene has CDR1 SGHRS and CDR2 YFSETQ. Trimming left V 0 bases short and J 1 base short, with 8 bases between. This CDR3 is CASSLDGISNQPQHF. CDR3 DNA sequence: TGCGCCAGCAGCTTGGACGGGATCAGCAATCAGCCCCAGCATTTT.

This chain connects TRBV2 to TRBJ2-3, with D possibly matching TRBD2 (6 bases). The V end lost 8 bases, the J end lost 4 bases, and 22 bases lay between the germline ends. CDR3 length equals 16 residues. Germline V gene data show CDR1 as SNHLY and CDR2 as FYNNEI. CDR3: CASRSSGTPRADTQYF. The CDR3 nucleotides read TGTGCCAGCCGATCATCCGGGACTCCAAGGGCAGATACGCAGTATTTT.

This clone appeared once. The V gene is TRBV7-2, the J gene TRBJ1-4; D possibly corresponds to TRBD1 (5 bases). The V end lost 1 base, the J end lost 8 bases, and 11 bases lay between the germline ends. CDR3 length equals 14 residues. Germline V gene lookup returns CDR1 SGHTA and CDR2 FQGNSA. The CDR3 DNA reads TGTGCCAGCAGCTTAGGGGGGGGACGGGAAAAACTGTTTTTT. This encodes CASSLGGGREKLFF.

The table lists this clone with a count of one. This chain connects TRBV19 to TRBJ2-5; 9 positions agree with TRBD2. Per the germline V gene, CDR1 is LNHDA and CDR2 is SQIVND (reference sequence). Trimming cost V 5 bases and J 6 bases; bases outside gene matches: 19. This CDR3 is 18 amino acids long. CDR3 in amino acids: CASSSRGVASGTTQTQYF. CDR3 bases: TGTGCCAGTAGTTCCCGGGGCGTTGCTAGCGGGACCACCCAGACCCAGTACTTC.

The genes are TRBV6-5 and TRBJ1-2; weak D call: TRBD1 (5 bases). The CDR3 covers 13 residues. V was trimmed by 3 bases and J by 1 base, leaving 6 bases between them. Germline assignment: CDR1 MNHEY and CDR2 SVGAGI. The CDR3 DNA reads TGTGCCAGCAGTTATGACAGTAACTATGGCTACACCTTC. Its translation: CASSYDSNYGYTF.

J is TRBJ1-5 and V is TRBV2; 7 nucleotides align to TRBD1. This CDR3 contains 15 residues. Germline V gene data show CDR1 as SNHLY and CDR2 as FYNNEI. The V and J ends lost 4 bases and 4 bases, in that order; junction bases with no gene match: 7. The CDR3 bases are TGTGCCAGCAGTGCGGACAGGCTTAATAATCAGCCCCAGCATTTT. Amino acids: CASSADRLNNQPQHF.

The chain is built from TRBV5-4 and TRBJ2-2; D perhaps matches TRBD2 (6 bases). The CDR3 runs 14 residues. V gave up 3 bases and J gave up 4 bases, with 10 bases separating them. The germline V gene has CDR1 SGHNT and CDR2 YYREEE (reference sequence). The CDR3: CASSWEVVTGELFF. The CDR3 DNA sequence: TGTGCCAGCAGCTGGGAGGTAGTCACCGGGGAGCTGTTTTTT.

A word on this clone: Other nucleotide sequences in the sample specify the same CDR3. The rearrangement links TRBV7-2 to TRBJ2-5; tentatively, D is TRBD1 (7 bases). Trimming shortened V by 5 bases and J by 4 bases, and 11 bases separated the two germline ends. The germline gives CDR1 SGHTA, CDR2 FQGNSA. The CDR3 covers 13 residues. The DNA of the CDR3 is TGTGCCAGCAGCCGCCAGGGGGGAGAGACCCAGTACTTC. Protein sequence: CASSRQGGETQYF.

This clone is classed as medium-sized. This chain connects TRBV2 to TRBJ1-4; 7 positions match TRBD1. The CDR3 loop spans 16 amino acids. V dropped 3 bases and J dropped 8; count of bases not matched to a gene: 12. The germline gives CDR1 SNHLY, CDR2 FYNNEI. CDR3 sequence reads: CASSDFYRGLGEKLFF. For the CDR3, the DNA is TGTGCCAGCAGTGATTTTTACAGGGGCTTAGGGGAAAAACTGTTTTTT.

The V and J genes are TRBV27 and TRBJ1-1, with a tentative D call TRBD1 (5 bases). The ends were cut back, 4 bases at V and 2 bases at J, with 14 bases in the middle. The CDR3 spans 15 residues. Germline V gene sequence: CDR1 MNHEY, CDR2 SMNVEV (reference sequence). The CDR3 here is CASSSMGRRNTEAFF. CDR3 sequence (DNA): TGTGCCAGCAGTTCCATGGGGCGTCGCAACACTGAAGCTTTCTTT.

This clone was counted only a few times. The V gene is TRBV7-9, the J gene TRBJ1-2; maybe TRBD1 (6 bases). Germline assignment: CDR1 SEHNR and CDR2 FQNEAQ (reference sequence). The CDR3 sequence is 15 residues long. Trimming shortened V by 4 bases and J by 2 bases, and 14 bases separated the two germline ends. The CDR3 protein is CASSSAGTPNYGYTF. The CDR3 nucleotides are TGTGCCAGCAGCTCGGCCGGGACACCGAACTATGGCTACACCTTC.

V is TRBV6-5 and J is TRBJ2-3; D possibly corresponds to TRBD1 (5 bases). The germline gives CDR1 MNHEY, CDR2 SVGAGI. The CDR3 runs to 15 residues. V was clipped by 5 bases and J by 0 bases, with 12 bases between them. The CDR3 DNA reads TGTGCCAGCAGTCAGGGTCGGGCTAGCACAGATACGCAGTATTTT. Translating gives CASSQGRASTDTQYF.

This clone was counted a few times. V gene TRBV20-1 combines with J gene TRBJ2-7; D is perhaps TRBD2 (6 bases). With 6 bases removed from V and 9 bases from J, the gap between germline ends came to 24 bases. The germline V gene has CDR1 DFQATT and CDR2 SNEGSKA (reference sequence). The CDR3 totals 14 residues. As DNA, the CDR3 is TGCAGTGCCAGTGAAGTCCAGGCTTTGGGGGGGCAGTACTTC. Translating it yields CSASEVQALGGQYF.

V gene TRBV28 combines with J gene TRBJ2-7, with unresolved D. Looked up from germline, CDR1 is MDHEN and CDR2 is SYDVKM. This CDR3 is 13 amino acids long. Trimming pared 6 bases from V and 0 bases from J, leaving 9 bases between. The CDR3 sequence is CASSQASSYEQYF. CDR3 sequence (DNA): TGTGCCAGCAGCCAGGCCAGCTCCTACGAGCAGTACTTC.

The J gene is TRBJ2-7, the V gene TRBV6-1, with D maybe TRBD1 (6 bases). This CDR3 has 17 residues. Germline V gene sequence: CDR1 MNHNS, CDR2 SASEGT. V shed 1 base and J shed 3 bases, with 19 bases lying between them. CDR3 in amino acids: CASSEGGGTGPFYEQYF. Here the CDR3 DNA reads TGTGCCAGCAGTGAAGGAGGGGGAACAGGGCCCTTCTACGAGCAGTACTTC.

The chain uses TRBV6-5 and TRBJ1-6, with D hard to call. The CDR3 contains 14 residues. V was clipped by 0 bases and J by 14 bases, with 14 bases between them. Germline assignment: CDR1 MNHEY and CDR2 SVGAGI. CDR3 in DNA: TGTGCCAGCAGTTACTCAACAGAGCAGTGGTCCCTCCACTTT. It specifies CASSYSTEQWSLHF.

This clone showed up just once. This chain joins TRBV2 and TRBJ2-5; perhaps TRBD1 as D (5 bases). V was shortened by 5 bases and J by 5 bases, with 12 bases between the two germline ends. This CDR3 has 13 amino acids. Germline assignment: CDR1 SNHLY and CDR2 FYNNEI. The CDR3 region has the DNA TGTGCCAGCAGTCTACGACAGCGCGAGACCCAGTACTTC. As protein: CASSLRQRETQYF. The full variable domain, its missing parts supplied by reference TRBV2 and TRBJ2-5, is EPEVTQTPSHQVTQMGQEVILRCVPISNHLYFYWYRQILGQKVEFLVSFYNNEISEKSEIFDDQFSVERPDGSNFTLKIRSTKLEDSAMYFCASSLRQRETQYFGPGTRLLVL.

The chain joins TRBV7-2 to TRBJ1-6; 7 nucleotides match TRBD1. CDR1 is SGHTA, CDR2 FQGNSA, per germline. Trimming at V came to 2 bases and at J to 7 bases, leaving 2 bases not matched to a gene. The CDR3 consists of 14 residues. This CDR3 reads CASSLMGQNSPLHF. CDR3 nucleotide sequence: TGTGCCAGCAGCTTAATGGGACAGAATTCACCCCTCCACTTT.